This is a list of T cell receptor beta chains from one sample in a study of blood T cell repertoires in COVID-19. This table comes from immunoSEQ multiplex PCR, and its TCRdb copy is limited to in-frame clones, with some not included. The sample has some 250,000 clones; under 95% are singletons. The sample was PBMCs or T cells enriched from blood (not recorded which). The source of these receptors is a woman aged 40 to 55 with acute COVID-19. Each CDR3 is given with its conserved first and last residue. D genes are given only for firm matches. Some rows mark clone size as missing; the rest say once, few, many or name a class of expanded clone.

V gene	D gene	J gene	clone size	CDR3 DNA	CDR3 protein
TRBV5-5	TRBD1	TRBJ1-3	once	TGTGCCAGCAGCTTGGGGACAGGGTTTTTCGGAAACACCATATATTTT	CASSLGTGFFGNTIYF
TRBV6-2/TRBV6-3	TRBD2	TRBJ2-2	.	TGTGCCAGCAGTTACTCCAGACTAGCGGGTCCCACCGGGGAGCTGTTTTTT	CASSYSRLAGPTGELFF
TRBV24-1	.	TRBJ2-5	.	TGTGCCACCGGATCAGGGTCAGAGACCCAGTACTTC	CATGSGSETQYF
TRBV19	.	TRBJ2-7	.	TGTGCCAGTAGCTTAACAGGTCTACCCTCCTACGAGCAGTACTTC	CASSLTGLPSYEQYF
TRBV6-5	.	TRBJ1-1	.	TGTGCCAGCAGTTACGAATACGGGAACACTGAAGCTTTCTTT	CASSYEYGNTEAFF
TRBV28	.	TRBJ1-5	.	TGTGCCAGCAACCCCGGACATAAGGTCAATCAGCCCCAGCATTTT	CASNPGHKVNQPQHF
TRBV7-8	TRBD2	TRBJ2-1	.	TGTGCCAGCAGCTACTTAGCGGGGGAACCCTACAATGAGCAGTTCTTC	CASSYLAGEPYNEQFF
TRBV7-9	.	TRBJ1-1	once	TGTGCCAGCAGCTTAACGGAGGGGAACACTGAAGCTTTCTTT	CASSLTEGNTEAFF
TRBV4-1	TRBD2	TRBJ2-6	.	TGCGCCAGCAGCCAATATCCGGGAGGAACTGGGGCCAACGTCCTGACTTTC	CASSQYPGGTGANVLTF
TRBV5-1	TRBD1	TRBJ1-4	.	TGCGCCAGCAGCTTGGAGGGACAGGGTTCTGAAAAACTGTTTTTT	CASSLEGQGSEKLFF
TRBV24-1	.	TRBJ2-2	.	TGTGCCACCAGGACACCTTCGGAATTCACCGGGGAGCTGTTTTTT	CATRTPSEFTGELFF
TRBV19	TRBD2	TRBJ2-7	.	TGTGCCAGTAGTATAGCGGGGACTAGCGGGACCTACGAGCAGTACTTC	CASSIAGTSGTYEQYF
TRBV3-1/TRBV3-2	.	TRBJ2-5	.	TGTGCCAGCAGTCACAGGGGGGGGGAGACCCAGTACTTC	CASSHRGGETQYF
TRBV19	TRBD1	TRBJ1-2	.	TGTGCCAGTAGGAATTCCCGGGACAGGGGCGGAACTTATTCTTATGGCTACACCTTC	CASRNSRDRGGTYSYGYTF
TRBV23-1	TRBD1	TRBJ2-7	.	TGCGCCAGGACAGGGGGCGACTCCTACGAGCAGTACTTC	CARTGGDSYEQYF
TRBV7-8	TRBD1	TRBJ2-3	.	TGTGCCAGCAGCAACCGCCAGAGACAGGGGGCCACAGATACGCAGTATTTT	CASSNRQRQGATDTQYF
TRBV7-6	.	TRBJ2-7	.	TGTGCCAGCAGCCCCATCAGGACTAAAACTCATAACCCCTGGGAGCAGTACTTC	CASSPIRTKTHNPWEQYF
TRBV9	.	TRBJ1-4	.	TGTGCCAGCAGCGTGGCGGACAATAGTAATGAAAAACTGTTTTTT	CASSVADNSNEKLFF
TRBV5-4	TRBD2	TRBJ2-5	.	TGTGCCAGCAGCTCACTAGCGGGGGCAGAGACCCAGTACTTC	CASSSLAGAETQYF
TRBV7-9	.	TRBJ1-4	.	TGTGCCAGCAGCCTGAGAGGGCTCACTAATGAAAAACTGTTTTTT	CASSLRGLTNEKLFF
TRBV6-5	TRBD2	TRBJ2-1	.	TGTGCCAGCAGCCGACTAGCGGGGGGGCCGAATGAGCAGTTCTTC	CASSRLAGGPNEQFF
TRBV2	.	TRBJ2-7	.	TGTGCCAGCAATCGGGACTCTTCCTACGAGCAGTACTTC	CASNRDSSYEQYF
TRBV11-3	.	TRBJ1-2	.	TGTGCCAGCAGCTTAGATCTTAGGAACAGGCACTATGGCTACACCTTC	CASSLDLRNRHYGYTF
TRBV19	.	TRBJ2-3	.	TGTGCCAGTAGTAACCCCCGGCGGGGGCCAGGGGATACGCAGTATTTT	CASSNPRRGPGDTQYF
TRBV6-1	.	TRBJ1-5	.	TGTGCCAGCAGTGAAGCCAGGGGATCAGGGCTCCATCAGCCCCAGCATTTT	CASSEARGSGLHQPQHF
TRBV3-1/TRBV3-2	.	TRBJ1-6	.	TGTGCCAGCAGCCTTAATCGGGGAGGCTCACCCCTCCACTTT	CASSLNRGGSPLHF
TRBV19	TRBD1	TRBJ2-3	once	TGTGCCAGCATGGGACAGAACACAGATACGCAGTATTTT	CASMGQNTDTQYF
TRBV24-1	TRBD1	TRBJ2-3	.	TGTGCCACCAGTGACTCCGGGACAGGGATTGGAAACACAGATACGCAGTATTTT	CATSDSGTGIGNTDTQYF
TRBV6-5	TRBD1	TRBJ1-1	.	TGTGCCAGCAGTACATCCGACAGGGTCAACACTGAAGCTTTCTTT	CASSTSDRVNTEAFF
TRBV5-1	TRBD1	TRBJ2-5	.	TGCGCCAGCAGCTTGGGTGACAGGGGGTACCAAGAGACCCAGTACTTC	CASSLGDRGYQETQYF
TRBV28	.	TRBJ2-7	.	TGTGCCAGCAGCGACAGGAGCTCCTACGAGCAGTACTTC	CASSDRSSYEQYF
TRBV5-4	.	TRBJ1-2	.	TGTGCCAGCAGCTTTAGTGGCGGTTATGGCTACACCTTC	CASSFSGGYGYTF
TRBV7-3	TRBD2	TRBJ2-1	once	TGTGCCAGCAGCTTAGGGGGCGGGAGGGCTCGAAATGAGCAGTTCTTC	CASSLGGGRARNEQFF
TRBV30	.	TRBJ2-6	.	TGTGCCTGGAGCCCCGACAGGCCCGGGGCCAACGTCCTGACTTTC	CAWSPDRPGANVLTF
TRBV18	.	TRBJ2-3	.	TGTGCCAGCTCACCGGGGCCAAACACAGATACGCAGTATTTT	CASSPGPNTDTQYF
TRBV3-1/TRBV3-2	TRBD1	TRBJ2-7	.	TGTGCCAGCAGACGACAGGGGGCCTACGAGCAGTACTTC	CASRRQGAYEQYF
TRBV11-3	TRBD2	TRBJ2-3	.	TGTGCCAGCAGCCACGGGACTAGCGGGAGGACAGATACGCAGTATTTT	CASSHGTSGRTDTQYF
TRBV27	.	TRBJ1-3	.	TGTGCCAGTAGTGGAGGCTCGCCCGGAAACACCATATATTTT	CASSGGSPGNTIYF
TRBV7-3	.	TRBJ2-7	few	TGTGCCAGCAGCCAAGATGGGAGTTCCGAGCAGTACTTC	CASSQDGSSEQYF
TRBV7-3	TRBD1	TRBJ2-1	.	TGTGCCAGCAGCTTACTAAGGACAGGGGAGCAGTTCTTC	CASSLLRTGEQFF
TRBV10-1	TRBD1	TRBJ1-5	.	TGCGCCAGCAGTGAGAGGGACCGACAGGGGCCGAATAGCAATCAGCCCCAGCATTTT	CASSERDRQGPNSNQPQHF
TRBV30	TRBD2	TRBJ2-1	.	TGTGCCTGGAGTCCCGGGGGGGAGTACAATGAGCAGTTCTTC	CAWSPGGEYNEQFF
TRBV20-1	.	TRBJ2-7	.	TGCAGTGCTAGTGGCGCCTTCACAGACGAGCAGTACTTC	CSASGAFTDEQYF
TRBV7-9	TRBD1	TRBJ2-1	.	TGTGCCAGTGACGGGACAGATAGATACAATGAGCAGTTCTTC	CASDGTDRYNEQFF
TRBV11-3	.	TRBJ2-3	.	TGTGCCAGCAGCTTAGACGGGATTGGAGATACGCAGTATTTT	CASSLDGIGDTQYF